Given below is one T cell receptor beta chain in context. Its antigen is undetermined. V lost 0 bases and J lost 4; bases outside the gene matches: 7. Germline CDR1 is SGDLS and CDR2 is YYNGEE. CDR3 size: 16 residues. Separate from the roughly 730-subject first cohort, the roughly 120-subject validation cohort was the one that the donors belonged to. Data came from immunoSEQ multiplex PCR; TCRdb stores just in-frame clones and leaves some out. The data contain 150,000 to 200,000 clones, roughly nine tenths of them singletons. The data belong to a study of cytomegalovirus exposure and HLA in healthy donors. General observations from the study: Most TCR sequences proved rare, with some public TCRs found in many donors. It was confirmed in vitro that three of the CMV-associated chains were specific for CMV antigens. A list of 150 or so TCR beta chains associated with cytomegalovirus was given.

This TCR was sampled from a woman under 40 in good health and CMV-seronegative. The V call is TRBV9, the J call TRBJ1-3; 7 nucleotides match TRBD1. The sequenced material came from PBMCs. In nucleotides, the CDR3 is TGTGCCAGCAGCGTAGTGCCAGGGGGGCCCGGAAACACCATATATTTT. As protein: CASSVVPGGPGNTIYF.